This T cell receptor beta chain originates from a study of brain T cells in children with intractable seizures. The assay was immunoSEQ multiplex PCR, and TCRdb's table has in-frame clones only and misses some. The top ten hold 20% to 25% of the sample, which has about 1,500 clones, about 83% seen once. Only cases whose brain tissue showed the highest T cell transcript signatures were sequenced. The germline V gene has CDR1 SGHRS and CDR2 YFSETQ. V lost 0 bases and J lost 8, with 9 bases in between. The CDR3 has 13 amino acids. The sequences come from resected brain tissue, collected at surgery. This receptor was taken from a boy between 10 and 17 years old with focal cortical dysplasia and intractable seizures. The rearrangement joins TRBV5-1 to TRBJ2-1; no definite D call. The DNA of the CDR3 is TGCGCCAGCAGCTTGGAGGCTCGGTATGAGCAGTTCTTC. It encodes CASSLEARYEQFF.